One T cell receptor (beta chain) is described in this entry. This clonotype was seen at least ten times. No cognate antigen has been identified for it. The input lacks base qualities; no much larger clone sits a single base away. The sample comes from a study of T cell repertoires in cytomegalovirus infection (dated by TCRdb to the late 2010s). Study-level background: Recently identified HLA-C-restricted CMV epitopes, whose presentation resists viral immunomodulation, were targeted by peptide stimulations together with well-studied HLA-B-restricted epitopes. Because public TCR beta signatures pointed to carriage of CMV infection together with the matching HLA type, the HLA type of each donor mattered for the analysis. Study-wide findings and limitations: Carriers of CMV infection plus the relevant HLA type were discriminated by the cumulative frequency of public TCR beta family members in the study cohort and in an independent 352-donor cohort. In the ex vivo response, HLA-C-restricted CMV-specific TCR beta clonotypes were dominant, and in two of eight donors the single most frequent clonotype came from this HLA-C-restricted group.

The data were produced on an Illumina HiSeq 1500. Through fastp at Q25 and MiXCR, TCRdb rebuilt clones from the public reads, retaining in-frame beta chains. A single entry per CDR3 protein holds the most common genes and DNA from its merged rows. The sample contains about a million distinct CDR3 sequences, roughly 31% of them found a single time. Together, the top ten hold over 11% of the sample. What the treatment or condition label conveys for this sample: in vitro stimulation with specific CMV peptide epitopes to enrich CMV-specific T cells. Measured from the cysteine to the phenylalanine, the CDR3 is 15 residues long. CDR3 DNA only is kept here, 45 bases in frame from base 1. V is shortened by 4 bases, J by 0 bases, and the region joining them spans 10 bases. CDR1 and CDR2 were assigned from the germline V gene as MGHRA and YSYEKL.

The sequence derives from a human donor in good health (CMV status not recorded). Some clones in this sample may be carry-over from other donors' samples. This sample comprised cultured CD8+ T cells from PBMCs, obtained from culture after CMV antigen stimulation. The chain uses TRBV4-1 and TRBJ1-3; the best D guess is TRBD1, with 5 bases matching. The DNA reads TGCGCCAGCAGCCCATCGGGGGACTCTGGAAACACCATATATTTT. Translated, this gives CASSPSGDSGNTIYF.